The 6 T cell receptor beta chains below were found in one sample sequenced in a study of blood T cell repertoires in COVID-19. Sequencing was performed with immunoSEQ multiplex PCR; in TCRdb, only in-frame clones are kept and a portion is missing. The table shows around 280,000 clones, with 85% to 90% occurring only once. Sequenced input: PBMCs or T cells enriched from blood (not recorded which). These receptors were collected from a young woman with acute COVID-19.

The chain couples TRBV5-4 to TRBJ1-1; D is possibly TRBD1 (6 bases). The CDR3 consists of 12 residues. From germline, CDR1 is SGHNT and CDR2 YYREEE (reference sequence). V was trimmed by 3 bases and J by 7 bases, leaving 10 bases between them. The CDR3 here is CASSWGTNEAFF. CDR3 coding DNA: TGTGCCAGCAGCTGGGGGACAAATGAAGCTTTCTTT.

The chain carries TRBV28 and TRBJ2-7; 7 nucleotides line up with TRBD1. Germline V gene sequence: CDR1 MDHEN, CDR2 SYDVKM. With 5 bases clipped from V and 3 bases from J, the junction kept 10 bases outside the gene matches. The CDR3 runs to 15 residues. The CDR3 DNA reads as TGTGCCAGCAGTCCCATCGGGACAGCAAGCTACGAGCAGTACTTC. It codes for CASSPIGTASYEQYF.

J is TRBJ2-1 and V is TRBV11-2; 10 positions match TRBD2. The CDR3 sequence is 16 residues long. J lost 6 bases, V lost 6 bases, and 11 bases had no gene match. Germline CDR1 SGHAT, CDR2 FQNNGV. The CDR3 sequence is CASRPYLAGGFNEQFF. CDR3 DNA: TGTGCCAGCAGACCTTATTTAGCGGGAGGTTTCAATGAGCAGTTCTTC.

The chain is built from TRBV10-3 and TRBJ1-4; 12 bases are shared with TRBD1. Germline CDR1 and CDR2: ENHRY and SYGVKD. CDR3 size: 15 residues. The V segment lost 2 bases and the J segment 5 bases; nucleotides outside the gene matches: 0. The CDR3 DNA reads TGTGCCATCAGTGAGGGGACAGGGGGCAATGAAAAACTGTTTTTT. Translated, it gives CAISEGTGGNEKLFF.

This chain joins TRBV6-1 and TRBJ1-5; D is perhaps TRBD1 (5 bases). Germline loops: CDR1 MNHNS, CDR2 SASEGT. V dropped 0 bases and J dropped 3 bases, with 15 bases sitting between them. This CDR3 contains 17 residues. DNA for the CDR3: TGTGCCAGCAGTGAAGCTATGTGGGGCCCTCTCAATCAGCCCCAGCATTTT. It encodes CASSEAMWGPLNQPQHF.

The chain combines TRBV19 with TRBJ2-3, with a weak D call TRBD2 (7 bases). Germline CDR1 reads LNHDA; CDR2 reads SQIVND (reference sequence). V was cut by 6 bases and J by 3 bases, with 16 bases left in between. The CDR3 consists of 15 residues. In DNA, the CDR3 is TGTGCCAGTAGGGAAGGGAGGGGGTTGACAGATACGCAGTATTTT. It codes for CASREGRGLTDTQYF.